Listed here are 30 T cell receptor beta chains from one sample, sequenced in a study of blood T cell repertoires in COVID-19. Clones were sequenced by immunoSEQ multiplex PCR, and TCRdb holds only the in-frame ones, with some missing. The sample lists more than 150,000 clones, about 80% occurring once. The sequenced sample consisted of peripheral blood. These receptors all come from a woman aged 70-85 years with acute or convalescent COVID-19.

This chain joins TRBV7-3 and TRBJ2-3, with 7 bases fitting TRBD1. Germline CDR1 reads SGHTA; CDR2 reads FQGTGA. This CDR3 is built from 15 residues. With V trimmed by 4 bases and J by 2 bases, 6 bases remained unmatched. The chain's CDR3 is CASSSTGQTTDTQYF. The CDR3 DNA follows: TGTGCCAGCAGCTCCACGGGACAGACCACAGATACGCAGTATTTT.

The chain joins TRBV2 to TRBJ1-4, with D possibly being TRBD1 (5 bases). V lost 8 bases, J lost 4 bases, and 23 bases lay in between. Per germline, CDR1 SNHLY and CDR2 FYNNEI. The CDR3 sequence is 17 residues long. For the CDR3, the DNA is TGTGCCAGCTCAAGTATCAGCGAGTGGGGACTTAATGAAAAACTGTTTTTT. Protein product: CASSSISEWGLNEKLFF.

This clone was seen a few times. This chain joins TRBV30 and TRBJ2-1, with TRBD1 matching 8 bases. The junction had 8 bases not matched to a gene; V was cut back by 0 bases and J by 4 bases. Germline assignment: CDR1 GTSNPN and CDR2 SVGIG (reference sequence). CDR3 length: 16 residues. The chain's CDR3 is CAWSVFGTGVYNEQFF. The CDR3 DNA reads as TGTGCCTGGAGTGTATTCGGGACAGGAGTGTACAATGAGCAGTTCTTC.

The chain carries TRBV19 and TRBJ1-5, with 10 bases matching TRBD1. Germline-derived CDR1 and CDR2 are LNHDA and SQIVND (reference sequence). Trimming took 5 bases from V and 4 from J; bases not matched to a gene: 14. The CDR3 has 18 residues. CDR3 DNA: TGTGCCAGTAGTTCGAAACCTCCGGGACAGGGGTTTAATCAGCCCCAGCATTTT. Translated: CASSSKPPGQGFNQPQHF.

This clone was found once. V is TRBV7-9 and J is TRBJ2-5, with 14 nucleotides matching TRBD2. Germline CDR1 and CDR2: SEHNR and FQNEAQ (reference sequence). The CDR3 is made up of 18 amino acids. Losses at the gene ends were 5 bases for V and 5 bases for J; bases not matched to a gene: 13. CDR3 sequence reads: CASSPEGGTSGRRETQYF. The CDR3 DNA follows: TGTGCCAGCAGCCCCGAGGGGGGGACTAGCGGGAGAAGGGAGACCCAGTACTTC.

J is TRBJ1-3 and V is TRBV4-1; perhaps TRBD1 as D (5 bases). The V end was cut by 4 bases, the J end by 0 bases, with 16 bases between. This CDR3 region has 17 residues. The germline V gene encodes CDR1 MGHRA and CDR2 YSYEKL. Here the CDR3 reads CASSRGGARISGNTIYF. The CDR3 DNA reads TGCGCCAGCAGCCGGGGGGGAGCGCGGATCTCTGGAAACACCATATATTTT.

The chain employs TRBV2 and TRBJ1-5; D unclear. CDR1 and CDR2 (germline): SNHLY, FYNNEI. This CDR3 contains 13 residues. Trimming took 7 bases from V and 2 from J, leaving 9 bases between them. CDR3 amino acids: CASKWGGNQPQHF. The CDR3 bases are TGTGCCAGCAAGTGGGGAGGCAATCAGCCCCAGCATTTT.

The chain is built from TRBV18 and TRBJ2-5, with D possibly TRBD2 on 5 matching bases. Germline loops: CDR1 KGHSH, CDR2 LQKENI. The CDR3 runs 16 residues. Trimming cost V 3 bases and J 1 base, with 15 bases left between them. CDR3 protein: CASSPSRALGQETQYF. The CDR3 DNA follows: TGTGCCAGCTCACCCTCGAGGGCCTTGGGCCAAGAGACCCAGTACTTC.

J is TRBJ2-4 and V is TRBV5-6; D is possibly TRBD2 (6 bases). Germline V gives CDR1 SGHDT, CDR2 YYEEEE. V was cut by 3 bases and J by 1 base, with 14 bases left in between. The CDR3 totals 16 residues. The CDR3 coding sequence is TGTGCCAGCAGCTCGTTAGCAGGGAGGGCCAAAAACATTCAGTACTTC. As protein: CASSSLAGRAKNIQYF.

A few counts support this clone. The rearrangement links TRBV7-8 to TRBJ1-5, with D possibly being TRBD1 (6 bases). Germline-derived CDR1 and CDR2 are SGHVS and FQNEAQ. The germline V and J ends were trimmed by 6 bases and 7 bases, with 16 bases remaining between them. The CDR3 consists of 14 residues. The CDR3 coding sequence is TGTGCCAGCAGTCTAACACAGGGTGGCCAGCCCCAGCATTTT. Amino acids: CASSLTQGGQPQHF.

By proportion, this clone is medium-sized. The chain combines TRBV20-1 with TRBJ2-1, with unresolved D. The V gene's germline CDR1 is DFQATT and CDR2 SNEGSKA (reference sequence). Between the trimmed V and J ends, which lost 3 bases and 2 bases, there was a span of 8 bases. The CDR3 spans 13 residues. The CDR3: CSASPGTYNEQFF. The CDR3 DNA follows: TGCAGTGCTAGTCCTGGCACCTACAATGAGCAGTTCTTC.

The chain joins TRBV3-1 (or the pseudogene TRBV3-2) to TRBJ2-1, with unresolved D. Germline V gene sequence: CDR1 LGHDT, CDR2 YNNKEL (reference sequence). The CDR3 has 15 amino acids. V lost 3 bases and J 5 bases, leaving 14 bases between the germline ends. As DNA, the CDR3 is TGTGCCAGCAGCCATACGCTAAAGCTCGACAATGAGCAGTTCTTC. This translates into CASSHTLKLDNEQFF.

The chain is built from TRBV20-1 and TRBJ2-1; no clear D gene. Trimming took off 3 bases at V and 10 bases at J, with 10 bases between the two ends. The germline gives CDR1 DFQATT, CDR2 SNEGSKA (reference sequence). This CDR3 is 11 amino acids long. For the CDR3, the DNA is TGCAGTGCTAGTCGCGTCTCGGAGCAGTTCTTC. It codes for CSASRVSEQFF.

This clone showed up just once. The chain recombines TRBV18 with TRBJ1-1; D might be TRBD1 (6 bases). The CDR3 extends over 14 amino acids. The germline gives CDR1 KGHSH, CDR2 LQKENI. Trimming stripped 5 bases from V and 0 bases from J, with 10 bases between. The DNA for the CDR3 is TGTGCCAGCTCAACCCCAGGGGTGAACACTGAAGCTTTCTTT. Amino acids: CASSTPGVNTEAFF.

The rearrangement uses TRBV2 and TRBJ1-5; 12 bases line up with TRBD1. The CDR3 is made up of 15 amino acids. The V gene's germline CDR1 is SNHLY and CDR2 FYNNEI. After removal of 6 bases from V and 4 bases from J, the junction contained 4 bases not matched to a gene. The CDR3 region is CASSGTGGGNQPQHF. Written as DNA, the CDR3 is TGTGCCAGCAGCGGGACAGGGGGCGGAAATCAGCCCCAGCATTTT.

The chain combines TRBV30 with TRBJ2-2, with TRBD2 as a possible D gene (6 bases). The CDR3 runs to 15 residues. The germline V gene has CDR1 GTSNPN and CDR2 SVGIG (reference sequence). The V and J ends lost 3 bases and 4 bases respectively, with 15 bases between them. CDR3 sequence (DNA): TGTGCCTGGAGACCCACGGGCGGGGTCACCGGGGAGCTGTTTTTT. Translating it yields CAWRPTGGVTGELFF.

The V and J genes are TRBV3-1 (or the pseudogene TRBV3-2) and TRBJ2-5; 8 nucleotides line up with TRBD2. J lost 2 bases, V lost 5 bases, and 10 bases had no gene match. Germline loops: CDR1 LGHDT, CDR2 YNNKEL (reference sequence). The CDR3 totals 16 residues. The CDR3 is CASSDRLAYGQETQYF. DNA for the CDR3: TGTGCCAGCAGCGATCGACTAGCGTATGGACAAGAGACCCAGTACTTC.

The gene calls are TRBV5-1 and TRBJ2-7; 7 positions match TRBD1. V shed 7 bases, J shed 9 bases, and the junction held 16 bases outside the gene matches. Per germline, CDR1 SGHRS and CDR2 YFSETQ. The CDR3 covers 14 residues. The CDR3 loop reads CASSVDREFTVQYF. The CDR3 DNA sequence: TGCGCCAGCTCCGTAGACAGGGAGTTTACGGTGCAGTACTTC.

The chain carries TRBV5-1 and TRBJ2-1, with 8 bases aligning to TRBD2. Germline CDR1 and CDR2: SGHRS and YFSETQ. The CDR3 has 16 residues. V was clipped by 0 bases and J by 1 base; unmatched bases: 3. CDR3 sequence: CASSLEAGASYNEQFF. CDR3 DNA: TGCGCCAGCAGCTTGGAAGCGGGAGCTTCCTACAATGAGCAGTTCTTC.

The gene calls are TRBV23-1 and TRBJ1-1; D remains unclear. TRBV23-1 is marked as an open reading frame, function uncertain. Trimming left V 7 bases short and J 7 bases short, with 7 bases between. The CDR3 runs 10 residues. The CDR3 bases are TGCGCCAGCAAAGGAGGTGAAGCTTTCTTT. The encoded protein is CASKGGEAFF.

As DNA, the CDR3 is TGTGCCACCAGCAGAGATCTCGCCTACGAGCAGTACTTC. Amino acids: CATSRDLAYEQYF. The chain recombines TRBV15 with TRBJ2-7, with D unclear. CDR3 length: 13 residues. The V end lost 0 bases, the J end lost 2 bases, and 5 bases lay between the germline ends. The germline V gene has CDR1 LNHNV and CDR2 YYDKDF (reference sequence).

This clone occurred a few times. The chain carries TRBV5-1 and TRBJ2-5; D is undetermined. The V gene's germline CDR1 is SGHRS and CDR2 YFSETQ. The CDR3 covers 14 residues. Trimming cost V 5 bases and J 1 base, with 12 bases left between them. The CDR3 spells CASRSTPFQETQYF. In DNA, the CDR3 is TGCGCCAGCAGATCGACTCCATTCCAAGAGACCCAGTACTTC.

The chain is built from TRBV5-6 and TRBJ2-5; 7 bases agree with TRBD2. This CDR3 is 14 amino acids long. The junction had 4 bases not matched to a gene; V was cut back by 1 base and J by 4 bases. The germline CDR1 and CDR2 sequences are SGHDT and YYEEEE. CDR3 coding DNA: TGTGCCAGCAGCTTGCGCGGGAGTGGAGAGACCCAGTACTTC. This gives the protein CASSLRGSGETQYF.

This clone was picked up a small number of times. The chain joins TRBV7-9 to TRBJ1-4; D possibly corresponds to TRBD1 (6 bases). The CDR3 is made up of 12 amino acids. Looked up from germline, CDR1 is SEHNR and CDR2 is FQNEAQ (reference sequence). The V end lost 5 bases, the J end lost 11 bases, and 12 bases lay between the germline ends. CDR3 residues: CASSLPQGKLFF. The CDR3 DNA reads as TGTGCCAGCAGCCTCCCCCAGGGGAAACTGTTTTTT.

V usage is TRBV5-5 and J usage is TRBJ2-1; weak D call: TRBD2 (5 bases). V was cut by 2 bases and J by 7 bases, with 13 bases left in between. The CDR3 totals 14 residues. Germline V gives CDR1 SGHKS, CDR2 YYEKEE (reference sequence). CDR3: CASSFIDGLNEQFF. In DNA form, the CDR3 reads TGTGCCAGCAGCTTCATTGACGGACTGAATGAGCAGTTCTTC.

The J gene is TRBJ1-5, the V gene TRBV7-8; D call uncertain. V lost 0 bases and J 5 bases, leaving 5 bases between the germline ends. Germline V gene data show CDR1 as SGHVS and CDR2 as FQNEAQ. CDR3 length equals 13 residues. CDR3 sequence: CASSLASDQPQHF. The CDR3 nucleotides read TGTGCCAGCAGCTTAGCGTCTGATCAGCCCCAGCATTTT.

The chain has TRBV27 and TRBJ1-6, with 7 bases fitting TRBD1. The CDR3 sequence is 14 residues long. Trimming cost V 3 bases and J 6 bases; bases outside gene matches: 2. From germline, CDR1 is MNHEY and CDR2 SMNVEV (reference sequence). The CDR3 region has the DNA TGTGCCAGCAGTTTTTCAGGGGGTAATTCACCCCTCCACTTT. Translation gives CASSFSGGNSPLHF.

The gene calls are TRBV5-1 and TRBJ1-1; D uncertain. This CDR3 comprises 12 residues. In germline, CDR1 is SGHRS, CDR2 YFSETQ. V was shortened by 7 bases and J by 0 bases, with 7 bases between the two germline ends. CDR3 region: CASRRLNTEAFF. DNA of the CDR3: TGCGCCAGCCGCAGATTGAACACTGAAGCTTTCTTT. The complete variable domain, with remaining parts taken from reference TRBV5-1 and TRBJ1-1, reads KAGVTQTPRYLIKTRGQQVTLSCSPISGHRSVSWYQQTPGQGLQFLFEYFSETQRNKGNFPGRFSGRQFSNSRSEMNVSTLELGDSALYLCASRRLNTEAFFGQGTRLTVV.

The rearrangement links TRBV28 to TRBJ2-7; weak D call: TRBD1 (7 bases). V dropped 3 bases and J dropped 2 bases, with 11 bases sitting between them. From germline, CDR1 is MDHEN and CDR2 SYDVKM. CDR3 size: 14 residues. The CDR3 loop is CASSLGGQAYEQYF. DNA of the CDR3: TGTGCCAGCAGTTTGGGAGGACAGGCCTACGAGCAGTACTTC. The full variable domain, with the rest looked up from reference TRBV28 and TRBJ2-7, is DVKVTQSSRYLVKRTGEKVFLECVQDMDHENMFWYRQDPGLGLRLIYFSYDVKMKEKGDIPEGYSVSREKKERFSLILESASTNQTSMYLCASSLGGQAYEQYFGPGTRLTVT.

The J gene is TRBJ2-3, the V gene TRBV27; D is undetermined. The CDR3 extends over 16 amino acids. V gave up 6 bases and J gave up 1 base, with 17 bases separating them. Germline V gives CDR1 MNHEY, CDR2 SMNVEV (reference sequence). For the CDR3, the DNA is TGTGCCAGCAGCCGGTTCCCCCACCCCGGCACAGATACGCAGTATTTT. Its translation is CASSRFPHPGTDTQYF.